Sequencing of this TCR beta chain was carried out in a study of T cell responses to AZD1222 COVID-19 vaccine. Study context: Second-dose timings of about 4 or about 12 weeks were pooled.

Method: immunoSEQ multiplex PCR; TCRdb's copy keeps in-frame clones and lacks some. The sample lists some 50,000 clones; roughly 80% were seen once. V gave up 3 bases and J gave up 5 bases; unmatched junction bases: 6. The V gene's germline CDR1 is MNHEY and CDR2 SMNVEV (reference sequence). This CDR3 has 15 residues. The starting material was peripheral blood, obtained on day 0 of AZD1222 vaccination. This clonotype was obtained from an adult in good health. The chain links TRBV27 to TRBJ2-1; 8 nucleotides align to TRBD2. The CDR3 coding sequence is TGTGCCAGCAGTTTCGTCGCGGGAGGTAACAATGAGCAGTTCTTC. Encoded protein: CASSFVAGGNNEQFF.